Listed here are 4 T cell receptor beta chains from one sample, sequenced in a study of blood T cell repertoires in COVID-19. Sequencing was performed with immunoSEQ multiplex PCR; in TCRdb, only in-frame clones are kept and a portion is missing. The sample lists just over 650,000 clones, 85% to 90% occurring once. The specimen was peripheral blood. The receptors were gathered from a woman aged 18 to 35 with acute or convalescent COVID-19.

The chain recombines TRBV5-6 with TRBJ2-3; a possible D gene is TRBD2 (5 bases). The CDR3 consists of 15 residues. V lost 4 bases to trimming and J lost 1 base, with 13 bases between them. Looked up from germline, CDR1 is SGHDT and CDR2 is YYEEEE. CDR3: CASSRLTGGTDTQYF. The CDR3 bases are TGTGCCAGCAGCCGACTAACCGGGGGCACAGATACGCAGTATTTT.

The chain is built from TRBV2 and TRBJ1-4; possibly TRBD1 for D (5 bases). Germline V gives CDR1 SNHLY, CDR2 FYNNEI. This CDR3 comprises 14 residues. With 8 bases removed from V and 10 bases from J, the gap between germline ends came to 20 bases. DNA for the CDR3: TGTGCCAGCCAGCAGGGCGGAGGGACCCGAAAACTGTTTTTT. Its protein product is CASQQGGGTRKLFF.

CDR3 in amino acids: CASSLVSDQPQHF. CDR3 bases: TGTGCCAGCAGTTTAGTATCAGATCAGCCCCAGCATTTT. This chain uses TRBV12-3 or TRBV12-4 with TRBJ1-5; no clear D gene. The CDR3 spans 13 residues. V was clipped by 1 base and J by 5 bases, with 6 bases between them.

This chain links TRBV6-6 with TRBJ1-2; D possibly corresponds to TRBD1 (5 bases). Trimming removed 6 bases from V and 1 base from J, with 18 bases in between. The germline gives CDR1 MNHNY, CDR2 SVGAGI (reference sequence). This CDR3 spans 16 amino acids. The CDR3 nucleotides read TGTGCCAGCAGCTCCCCCGTTGGCAGGGATAACTATGGCTACACCTTC. Translating gives CASSSPVGRDNYGYTF.